These 26 T cell receptor beta chains were sequenced from one sample in a study of cytomegalovirus exposure and HLA in healthy donors. 13 Jbeta primers and 60 Vbeta primers were used for the PCR. This table comes from immunoSEQ multiplex PCR, and its TCRdb copy is limited to in-frame clones, with some not included. This sample has under 250,000 clones, with 75% to 85% found just once. The material sequenced was PBMCs. All receptors derive from a woman between 40 and 55 years old in good health and CMV-seronegative.

A word on this clone: The same CDR3 arises from other DNA sequences in this sample as well. The chain joins TRBV6-5 to TRBJ2-7, with a weak D call TRBD1 (6 bases). Germline CDR1 is MNHEY and CDR2 is SVGAGI. The V gene lost 0 bases and the J gene lost 4 bases, with 10 bases spanning the gap. This CDR3 is built from 14 residues. CDR3 amino acids: CASSYSAGAYEQYF. The DNA of the CDR3 is TGTGCCAGCAGTTACTCGGCAGGGGCGTACGAGCAGTACTTC.

CDR3 DNA: TGTGCCAGCAGCTTACCTTCTTTTCCGGGGAACACTGAAGCTTTCTTT. Translated, it gives CASSLPSFPGNTEAFF. The rearrangement links TRBV7-9 to TRBJ1-1; D unresolved. Trimming took off 2 bases at V and 1 base at J, with 14 bases between the two ends. This CDR3 spans 16 amino acids. Germline values: CDR1 SEHNR, CDR2 FQNEAQ (reference sequence).

The rearrangement uses TRBV2 and TRBJ1-1; D gene uncertain. CDR3 length: 16 residues. Germline V gene lookup returns CDR1 SNHLY and CDR2 FYNNEI. The ends were cut back, 2 bases at V and 0 bases at J, with 13 bases in the middle. CDR3 sequence: CASSEIRYGVNTEAFF. The DNA of the CDR3 is TGTGCCAGCAGTGAAATACGGTACGGTGTGAACACTGAAGCTTTCTTT. The whole variable domain, remainder taken from reference TRBV2 and TRBJ1-1, is EPEVTQTPSHQVTQMGQEVILRCVPISNHLYFYWYRQILGQKVEFLVSFYNNEISEKSEIFDDQFSVERPDGSNFTLKIRSTKLEDSAMYFCASSEIRYGVNTEAFFGQGTRLTVV.

CDR3 nucleotide sequence: TGTGCCAGCAGCACTCCGACTAGACCCTACGAGCAGTACTTC. Protein sequence: CASSTPTRPYEQYF. The V and J genes are TRBV5-4 and TRBJ2-7, with D tentatively TRBD2 (6 bases). Trimming removed 4 bases from V and 2 bases from J, with 13 bases in between. The CDR3 sequence is 14 residues long. From germline, CDR1 is SGHNT and CDR2 YYREEE (reference sequence).

The chain carries TRBV9 and TRBJ2-3, with 7 bases lining up with TRBD1. This CDR3 contains 16 residues. Germline V gives CDR1 SGDLS, CDR2 YYNGEE. V shed 0 bases and J 2 bases; nucleotides not matched to a gene: 6. The DNA of the CDR3 is TGTGCCAGCAGCGTAGAGGCCAGGGGGATCACAGATACGCAGTATTTT. Translated: CASSVEARGITDTQYF.

The count of this clone is one. This rearrangement joins TRBV7-9 to TRBJ2-3, with D uncertain. The CDR3 consists of 18 residues. Trimming removed 1 base at V and 0 bases at J, with 17 bases between. Germline CDR1 SEHNR, CDR2 FQNEAQ (reference sequence). The CDR3 nucleotides read TGTGCCAGCAGCTTAGTACCTGTCATGGGCCCTAGCACAGATACGCAGTATTTT. Protein: CASSLVPVMGPSTDTQYF.

The chain carries TRBV27 and TRBJ1-5, with a possible D match to TRBD1 (6 bases). This CDR3 spans 16 amino acids. Per the germline V gene, CDR1 is MNHEY and CDR2 is SMNVEV (reference sequence). V was trimmed by 6 bases and J by 5 bases, leaving 20 bases between them. The CDR3 DNA follows: TGTGCCAGCAGGCAAACCAGCCAGGGGACCTATCAGCCCCAGCATTTT. The encoded protein is CASRQTSQGTYQPQHF.

The chain combines TRBV27 with TRBJ1-1; D remains unclear. Germline assignment: CDR1 MNHEY and CDR2 SMNVEV (reference sequence). Trimming shortened V by 6 bases and J by 4 bases, and 27 bases separated the two germline ends. The CDR3 covers 18 residues. The CDR3 loop is CASSRLLTPRPEGTEAFF. For the CDR3, the DNA is TGTGCCAGCAGCCGACTACTAACGCCCCGGCCCGAAGGCACTGAAGCTTTCTTT.

The rearrangement uses TRBV2 and TRBJ2-7, with D possibly being TRBD1 (6 bases). V lost 6 bases and J lost 3, with 18 bases in between. The CDR3 loop spans 15 amino acids. Germline V gene data show CDR1 as SNHLY and CDR2 as FYNNEI. In DNA form, the CDR3 reads TGTGCCAGCAGGGACGTGACAGGAGATGACTACGAGCAGTACTTC. Its translation: CASRDVTGDDYEQYF.

This chain joins TRBV28 and TRBJ2-2, with D uncertain. Germline V gene lookup returns CDR1 MDHEN and CDR2 SYDVKM. V was trimmed by 4 bases and J by 8 bases, leaving 8 bases between them. This CDR3 region has 12 residues. The CDR3 DNA follows: TGTGCCAGCAGTTCCTCCAGTGGGGAGCTGTTTTTT. It encodes CASSSSSGELFF.

This clone was seen a single time. The chain has TRBV18 and TRBJ2-7; D ambiguous. Deletions cut 3 bases from V and 3 bases from J, with 6 bases between. CDR1 and CDR2 (germline): KGHSH, LQKENI. CDR3 length equals 12 residues. CDR3 sequence: CASSPYNYEQYF. The CDR3 region has the DNA TGTGCCAGCTCACCGTACAACTACGAGCAGTACTTC.

The chain couples TRBV9 to TRBJ1-5; TRBD1 agrees at 9 bases. Germline CDR1 reads SGDLS; CDR2 reads YYNGEE. The CDR3 totals 16 residues. V gave up 4 bases and J gave up 2 bases; unmatched junction bases: 7. The CDR3 coding sequence is TGTGCCAGCAGCACAGGGGGCGCGAATGGCAATCAGCCCCAGCATTTT. Its protein is CASSTGGANGNQPQHF.

This clone has just a few counts. The chain combines TRBV20-1 with TRBJ1-1, with a weak D call TRBD1 (5 bases). This CDR3 has 11 residues. Trimming pared 6 bases from V and 7 bases from J, leaving 12 bases between. In germline, CDR1 is DFQATT, CDR2 SNEGSKA (reference sequence). CDR3 residues: CSATVGLEAFF. The CDR3 bases are TGCAGTGCCACGGTGGGACTTGAAGCTTTCTTT.

The J gene is TRBJ2-7, the V gene TRBV6-1; the match to TRBD2 covers 7 bases. The V segment lost 3 bases and the J segment 0 bases; nucleotides outside the gene matches: 5. Germline V gene lookup returns CDR1 MNHNS and CDR2 SASEGT. The CDR3 loop spans 15 amino acids. CDR3: CASSDPSGISYEQYF. The DNA for the CDR3 is TGTGCCAGCAGTGACCCTAGCGGAATCTCCTACGAGCAGTACTTC.

This chain links TRBV2 with TRBJ1-4; D perhaps matches TRBD1 (6 bases). V was shortened by 9 bases and J by 5 bases, with 10 bases between the two germline ends. Germline CDR1 reads SNHLY; CDR2 reads FYNNEI. The CDR3 totals 12 residues. Here the CDR3 reads CASGRGNEKLFF. For the CDR3, the DNA is TGTGCCAGTGGGAGGGGGAATGAAAAACTGTTTTTT. Full variable domain (rest looked up from reference TRBV2 and TRBJ1-4): EPEVTQTPSHQVTQMGQEVILRCVPISNHLYFYWYRQILGQKVEFLVSFYNNEISEKSEIFDDQFSVERPDGSNFTLKIRSTKLEDSAMYFCASGRGNEKLFFGSGTQLSVL.

The chain carries TRBV28 and TRBJ1-6; TRBD1 is a possible D gene (6 bases). This CDR3 comprises 14 residues. V lost 2 bases and J 13 bases, leaving 15 bases between the germline ends. CDR1 is MDHEN, CDR2 SYDVKM, per germline. DNA of the CDR3: TGTGCCAGCAGTTTAGGGGACACCAAGAGGCCCCTCCACTTT. Translated: CASSLGDTKRPLHF.

V and J are TRBV5-1 and TRBJ2-7; D is uncertain. The CDR3 length is 14 residues. Trimming left V 1 base short and J 0 bases short, with 8 bases between. Germline assignment: CDR1 SGHRS and CDR2 YFSETQ. CDR3 in DNA: TGCGCCAGCAGCTTGAAGTTGGCCTCCTACGAGCAGTACTTC. Its translation is CASSLKLASYEQYF.

The rearrangement uses TRBV27 and TRBJ2-3, with TRBD2 identical over 7 bases. Germline lookup yields CDR1 MNHEY and CDR2 SMNVEV (reference sequence). The trim removed 3 bases at V and 0 bases at J, leaving 3 bases unmatched. The CDR3 runs to 15 residues. The CDR3 sequence is CASSFLGGSTDTQYF. The CDR3 DNA reads TGTGCCAGCAGTTTCCTGGGGGGGAGCACAGATACGCAGTATTTT.

The chain carries TRBV10-2 and TRBJ1-1, with D tentatively TRBD1 (6 bases). Germline lookup yields CDR1 WSHSY and CDR2 SAAADI. The CDR3 contains 11 residues. The V gene lost 9 bases and the J gene lost 4 bases, with 9 bases spanning the gap. The CDR3: CASAQGTEAFF. The CDR3 DNA reads TGCGCCAGTGCACAGGGCACTGAAGCTTTCTTT.

The J gene is TRBJ1-5, the V gene TRBV11-2; 7 nucleotides agree with TRBD1. Germline CDR1 SGHAT, CDR2 FQNNGV. J lost 3 bases, V lost 1 base, and 6 bases had no gene match. This CDR3 spans 16 amino acids. The CDR3 region has the DNA TGTGCCAGCAGCTTAGGCCGGGACAGAATCAATCAGCCCCAGCATTTT. It translates to CASSLGRDRINQPQHF.

As DNA, the CDR3 is TGTGCCAGCAGACTGCCAGGATCAGATACGCAGTATTTT. This sequence encodes CASRLPGSDTQYF. The chain employs TRBV28 and TRBJ2-3, with D unclear. The V and J ends lost 6 bases and 4 bases respectively, with 11 bases between them. CDR3 length: 13 amino acids. CDR1 and CDR2 from the germline V gene are MDHEN and SYDVKM.

V usage is TRBV29-1 and J usage is TRBJ2-5; D is uncertain. CDR1 and CDR2 from the germline V gene are SQVTM and ANQGSEA. The CDR3 has 13 amino acids. V was shortened by 5 bases and J by 0 bases, with 10 bases between the two germline ends. CDR3 sequence reads: CSVPPLYQETQYF. CDR3 coding DNA: TGCAGCGTTCCCCCTTTGTACCAAGAGACCCAGTACTTC.

The chain links TRBV7-3 to TRBJ2-1; TRBD1 might be the D (6 bases). Germline loops: CDR1 SGHTA, CDR2 FQGTGA. The CDR3 runs 14 residues. Trimming left V 2 bases short and J 6 bases short, with 11 bases between. CDR3 in DNA: TGTGCCAGCAGCTTACGGTCAGGGGTCAATGAGCAGTTCTTC. Amino acids: CASSLRSGVNEQFF.

The chain couples TRBV27 to TRBJ2-7, with a weak D call TRBD1 (6 bases). There are 15 residues in the CDR3. The V gene lost 5 bases and the J gene lost 2 bases, with 16 bases spanning the gap. Germline CDR1 and CDR2: MNHEY and SMNVEV (reference sequence). The CDR3 coding sequence is TGTGCCAGCAGTGCAGACCGGGACAAGGCCTACGAGCAGTACTTC. It is translated as CASSADRDKAYEQYF.

The V gene is TRBV5-1, the J gene TRBJ1-1; D call uncertain. Germline lookup yields CDR1 SGHRS and CDR2 YFSETQ. CDR3 length: 14 amino acids. The V end was cut by 0 bases, the J end by 2 bases, with 8 bases between. The CDR3 spells CASSLDSGNTEAFF. CDR3 in DNA: TGCGCCAGCAGCTTGGACAGTGGAAACACTGAAGCTTTCTTT.

The J gene is TRBJ2-1, the V gene TRBV28, with D possibly being TRBD2 (6 bases). This CDR3 is 15 amino acids long. Germline lookup yields CDR1 MDHEN and CDR2 SYDVKM. Trimming left V 7 bases short and J 0 bases short, with 13 bases between. CDR3 sequence (DNA): TGTGCCAGCAAGTCACGGGGGACCTCCTACAATGAGCAGTTCTTC. As protein: CASKSRGTSYNEQFF.